The clone carrying this T cell receptor beta chain was recorded many times. Cells are PBMCs isolated from about 10 ml of fresh blood. The sample originates from a study of T cells in Graves' hyperthyroidism and ophthalmopathy. The CDR3 regions of TCR beta were amplified from RNA transcripts. The HTBI primer set was used in a first-round RT-PCR of the TCR CDR3. TCRdb used MiXCR to reprocess the multiplex PCR reads, holding one entry per CDR3 protein. The data hold 550,000 to 600,000 distinct CDR3 sequences, with 16% observed a single time. Sequences were obtained from blood. The TCR sequence derives from a young woman with Graves' hyperthyroidism.

The CDR3 DNA reads TGTGCCAGCAGTTTACTCCCCGGGTGGGAGACCCAGTACTTC. Protein sequence: CASSLLPGWETQYF. The chain joins TRBV28 to TRBJ2-5; D unclear. From germline, CDR1 is MDHEN and CDR2 SYDVKM. This CDR3 contains 14 residues. Trimming left V 2 bases short and J 5 bases short, with 12 bases between.